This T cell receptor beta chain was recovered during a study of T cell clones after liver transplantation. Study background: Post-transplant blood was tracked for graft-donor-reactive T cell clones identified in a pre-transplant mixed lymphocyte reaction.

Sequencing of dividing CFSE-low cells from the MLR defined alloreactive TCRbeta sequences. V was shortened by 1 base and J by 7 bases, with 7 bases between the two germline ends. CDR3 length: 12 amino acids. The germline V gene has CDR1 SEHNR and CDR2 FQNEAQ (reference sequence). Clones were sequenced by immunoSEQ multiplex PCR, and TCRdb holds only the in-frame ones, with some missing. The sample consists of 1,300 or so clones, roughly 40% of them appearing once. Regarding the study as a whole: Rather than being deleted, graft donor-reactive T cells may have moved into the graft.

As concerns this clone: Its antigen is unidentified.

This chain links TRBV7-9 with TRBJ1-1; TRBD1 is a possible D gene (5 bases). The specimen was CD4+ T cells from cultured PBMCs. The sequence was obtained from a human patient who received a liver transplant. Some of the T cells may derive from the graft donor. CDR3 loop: CASSLGGGEAFF. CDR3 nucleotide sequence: TGTGCCAGCAGCTTAGGCGGGGGTGAAGCTTTCTTT.